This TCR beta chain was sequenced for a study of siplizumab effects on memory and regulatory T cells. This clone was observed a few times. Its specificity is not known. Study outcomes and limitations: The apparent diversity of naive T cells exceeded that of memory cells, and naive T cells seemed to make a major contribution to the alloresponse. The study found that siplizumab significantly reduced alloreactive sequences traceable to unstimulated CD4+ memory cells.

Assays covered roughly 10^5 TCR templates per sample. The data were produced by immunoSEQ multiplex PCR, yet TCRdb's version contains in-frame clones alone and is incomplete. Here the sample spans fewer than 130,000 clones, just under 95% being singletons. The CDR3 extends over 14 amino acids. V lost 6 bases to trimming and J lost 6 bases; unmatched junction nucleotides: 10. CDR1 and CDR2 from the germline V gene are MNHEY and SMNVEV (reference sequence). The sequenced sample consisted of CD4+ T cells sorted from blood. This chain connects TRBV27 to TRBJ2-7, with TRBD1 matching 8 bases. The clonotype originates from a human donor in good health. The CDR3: CASRGVTGVGEQYF. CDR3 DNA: TGTGCCAGCAGAGGGGTGACAGGGGTGGGCGAGCAGTACTTC.